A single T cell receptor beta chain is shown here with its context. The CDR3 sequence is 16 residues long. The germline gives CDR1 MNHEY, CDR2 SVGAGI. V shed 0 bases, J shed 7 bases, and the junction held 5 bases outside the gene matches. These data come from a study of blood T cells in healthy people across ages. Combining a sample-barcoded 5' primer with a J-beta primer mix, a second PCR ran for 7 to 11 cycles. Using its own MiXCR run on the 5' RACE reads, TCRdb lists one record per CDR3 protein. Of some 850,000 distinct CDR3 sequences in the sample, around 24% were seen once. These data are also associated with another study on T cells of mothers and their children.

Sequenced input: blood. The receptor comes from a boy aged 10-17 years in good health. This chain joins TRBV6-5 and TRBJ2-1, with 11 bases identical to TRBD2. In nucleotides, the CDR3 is TGTGCCAGCAGTTACTCGCTAGCGGGGGGTGAGAATGAGCAGTTCTTC. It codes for CASSYSLAGGENEQFF.